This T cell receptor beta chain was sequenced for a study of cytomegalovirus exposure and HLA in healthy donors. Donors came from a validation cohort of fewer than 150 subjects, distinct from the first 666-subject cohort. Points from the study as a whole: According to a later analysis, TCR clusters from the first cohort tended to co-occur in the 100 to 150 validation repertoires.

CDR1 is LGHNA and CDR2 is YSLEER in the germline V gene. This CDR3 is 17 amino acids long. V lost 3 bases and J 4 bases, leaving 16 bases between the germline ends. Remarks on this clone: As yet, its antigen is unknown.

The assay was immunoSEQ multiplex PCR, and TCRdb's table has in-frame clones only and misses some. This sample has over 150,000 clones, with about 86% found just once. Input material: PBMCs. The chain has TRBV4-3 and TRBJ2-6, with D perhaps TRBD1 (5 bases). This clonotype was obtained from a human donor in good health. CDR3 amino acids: CASSQRITGTGANVLTF. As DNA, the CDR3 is TGCGCCAGCAGCCAGCGCATAACAGGAACAGGGGCCAACGTCCTGACTTTC.